The rows below give T cell receptor beta chains drawn from one sample of a study of control samples from healthy donors and cancer patients. Using immunoSEQ multiplex PCR, the repertoire was profiled, and TCRdb retains in-frame clones only, with some absent. Of about 100,000 clones in the sample, more than 75% were seen once. Material: blood. These receptor sequences come from a woman in her forties or fifties in good health. Both conserved end residues are part of each CDR3. The order of the fields is clone size, J gene, D gene, V gene, CDR3 DNA, CDR3 protein. The D gene is left open where the match is weak. Where a row states a size, it is once, few, many or the class of an expanded clone; other rows omit it.

>.|TRBJ1-6|.|TRBV4-1
TGCGCCAGCAGCCAACTGGGTAAGGCCCTCCACTTT
CASSQLGKALHF
>.|TRBJ2-2|.|TRBV6-2/TRBV6-3
TGTGCCAGCAGTCCGGGACTCTTCACCGGGGAGCTGTTTTTT
CASSPGLFTGELFF
>.|TRBJ2-3|.|TRBV4-1
TGCGCCAGCAGCCAGGGGACTGGGACAGATACGCAGTATTTT
CASSQGTGTDTQYF
>.|TRBJ2-2|.|TRBV5-4
TGTGCCAGCAGCTTGGTAGGGCGGGCCACCGGGGAGCTGTTTTTT
CASSLVGRATGELFF
>.|TRBJ2-5|.|TRBV7-9
TGTGCCAGCAGCTTAAGGGTTCCGGAGACCCAGTACTTC
CASSLRVPETQYF
>.|TRBJ1-1|.|TRBV12-3/TRBV12-4
TGTGCCAGCAGTCGTCTAGGGAACACTGAAGCTTTCTTT
CASSRLGNTEAFF
>.|TRBJ1-2|TRBD1|TRBV2
TGTGCCAGCGTAGGACAGGGTAACTATGGCTACACCTTC
CASVGQGNYGYTF
>.|TRBJ1-2|.|TRBV24-1
TGTGCCACCAGTGACTTCATGGCTGGCTACACCTTC
CATSDFMAGYTF
>once|TRBJ1-1|.|TRBV12-3/TRBV12-4
TGTGCCAGCACCCCGGGAAGGACGAATGAAGCTTTCTTT
CASTPGRTNEAFF
>.|TRBJ2-7|.|TRBV6-6
TGTGCCAGCAGTTACGAGGTCCCCAGCGGCGAGCAGTACTTC
CASSYEVPSGEQYF
>.|TRBJ2-3|TRBD2|TRBV4-3
TGCGCCAGCAGCCAAGGATTTTTAAAGGGGCGGCGGGAGGCTAGCACAGATACGCAGTATTTT
CASSQGFLKGRREASTDTQYF
>.|TRBJ2-6|.|TRBV2
TGTGCCAGCCTCCCACGGAGGGTCGACAGCGCTAAGTCTGGGGCCAACGTCCTGACTTTC
CASLPRRVDSAKSGANVLTF
>.|TRBJ1-1|.|TRBV6-5
TGTGCCAGCAGTAGGTTAACAGAAAGAAATGAAGCTTTCTTT
CASSRLTERNEAFF
>once|TRBJ2-1|TRBD2|TRBV11-2
TGTGCCAGCAGCGAGGGGAGGGGCCTCTCCTACAATGAGCAGTTCTTC
CASSEGRGLSYNEQFF
>.|TRBJ1-5|.|TRBV7-9
TGTGCCAGCAGCCGGTCGGGGGGGAATCAGCCCCAGCATTTT
CASSRSGGNQPQHF
>.|TRBJ1-2|.|TRBV27
TGTGCCAGCAGGCCCATGGGAAGGGTGGGAGGCTACACCTTC
CASRPMGRVGGYTF
>.|TRBJ2-1|.|TRBV14
TGTGCCAGCAGCCTGACAGGGACTCCGGGGTCCAATGAGCAGTTCTTC
CASSLTGTPGSNEQFF
>.|TRBJ2-1|.|TRBV14
TGTGCCAGCAGCCAGGGGAGCCTCTCCTACAATGAGCAGTTCTTC
CASSQGSLSYNEQFF
>few|TRBJ1-5|.|TRBV7-2
TGTGCCAGCAGCTTGCCCAACAATCAGCCCCAGCATTTT
CASSLPNNQPQHF
>.|TRBJ1-1|.|TRBV20-1
TGCAGTGCCAGGACCCTAATCTTT
CSARTLIF
>.|TRBJ2-1|TRBD2|TRBV15
TGTGCCACCAGCAGAGATCCAGGACTAGCGGGGGATGAGCAGTTCTTC
CATSRDPGLAGDEQFF
>.|TRBJ1-2|.|TRBV7-2
TGTGCCAGCAGCTTCCGGGACCTCGGAAATCATGGCTACACCTTC
CASSFRDLGNHGYTF
>.|TRBJ2-7|.|TRBV30
TGTGCCTGGGGGGGACAAATAGATTACGAGCAGTACTTC
CAWGGQIDYEQYF
>few|TRBJ1-1|TRBD1|TRBV7-2
TGTGCCAGCAGCCCCGGTGATGCCAGGGGGCGCACTGAAGCTTTCTTT
CASSPGDARGRTEAFF
>.|TRBJ1-3|.|TRBV4-3
TGCGCCAGCAGCCGGAATACAGGGAATGGAAACACCATATATTTT
CASSRNTGNGNTIYF
>.|TRBJ1-2|TRBD1|TRBV5-6
TGTGCCAGCAGCCTACAGGGGGTAGGCGGCTACACCTTC
CASSLQGVGGYTF
>.|TRBJ1-3|.|TRBV5-1
TGCGCCAGCGCCCTCACTACCGGGAACTCTGGAAACACCATATATTTT
CASALTTGNSGNTIYF
>.|TRBJ2-3|TRBD2|TRBV7-8
TGTGCCAGCAGCCCTTCAGCGGGATTAAAAGATACGCAGTATTTT
CASSPSAGLKDTQYF
>few|TRBJ2-5|TRBD1|TRBV7-9
TGTGCCAGCAGCTTAGAGGGGGCGGGTGAGACCCAGTACTTC
CASSLEGAGETQYF
>.|TRBJ2-5|.|TRBV7-2
TGTGCCAGCAGCTTGCCCGGGACACCCTCGCAAGAGACCCAGTACTTC
CASSLPGTPSQETQYF